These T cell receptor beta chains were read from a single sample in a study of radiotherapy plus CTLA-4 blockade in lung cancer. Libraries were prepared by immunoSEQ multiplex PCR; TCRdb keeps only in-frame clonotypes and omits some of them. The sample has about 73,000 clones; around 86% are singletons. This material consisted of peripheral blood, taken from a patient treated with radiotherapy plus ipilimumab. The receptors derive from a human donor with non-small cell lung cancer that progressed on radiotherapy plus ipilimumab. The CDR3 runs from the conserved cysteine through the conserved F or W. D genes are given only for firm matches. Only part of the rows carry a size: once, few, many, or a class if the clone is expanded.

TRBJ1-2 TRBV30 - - CARQEGDYGYTF TGTGCCCGCCAGGAGGGGGACTATGGCTACACCTTC
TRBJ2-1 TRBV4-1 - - CASSQDFWESSASYNEQFF TGCGCCAGCAGCCAAGATTTCTGGGAGAGCTCGGCCTCCTACAATGAGCAGTTCTTC
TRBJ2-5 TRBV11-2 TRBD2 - CASSKTSGQETQYF TGTGCCAGCAGCAAGACTAGCGGACAAGAGACCCAGTACTTC
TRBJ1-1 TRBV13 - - CASSLGNSQLSRGAFF TGTGCCAGCAGCTTGGGGAATTCACAGCTTTCCAGAGGAGCTTTCTTT
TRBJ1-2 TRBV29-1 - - CSSYWAPYGYTF TGCAGCAGCTATTGGGCGCCCTATGGCTACACCTTC
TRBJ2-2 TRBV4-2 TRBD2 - CASISKGLAGGPGTGELFF TGTGCCAGCATCTCAAAGGGGTTAGCGGGAGGGCCGGGCACCGGGGAGCTGTTTTTT
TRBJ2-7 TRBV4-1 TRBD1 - CASSRGGQGTYEQYF TGCGCCAGCAGCCGAGGGGGACAGGGAACCTACGAGCAGTACTTC
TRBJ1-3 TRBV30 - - CAWMLRGLLTGNTIYF TGTGCCTGGATGCTTCGAGGACTGTTGACTGGAAACACCATATATTTT
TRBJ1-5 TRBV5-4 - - CASSLAGDNQPQHF TGTGCCAGCAGCTTGGCAGGGGACAATCAGCCCCAGCATTTT
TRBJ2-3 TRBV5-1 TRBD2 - CASSLDGSGRTDTQYF TGCGCCAGCAGCTTGGACGGTAGCGGGAGAACAGATACGCAGTATTTT
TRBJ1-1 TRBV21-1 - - CASSTLQGDVAEAFF TGTGCCAGCAGCACCCTACAGGGGGACGTCGCTGAAGCTTTCTTT
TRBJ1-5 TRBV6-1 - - CASSEYPDSMGQPQHF TGTGCCAGCAGTGAATACCCGGACAGCATGGGTCAGCCCCAGCATTTT
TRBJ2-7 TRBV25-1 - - CASTVTGPVYEQYF TGTGCCAGCACCGTGACAGGTCCCGTCTACGAGCAGTACTTC
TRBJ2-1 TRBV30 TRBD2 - CAWKGQGLAYNNEQFF TGTGCCTGGAAAGGCCAGGGACTAGCGTACAACAATGAGCAGTTCTTC
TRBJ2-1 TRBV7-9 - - CASSLIRGTYNEQFF TGTGCCAGCAGCTTAATTAGAGGGACCTACAATGAGCAGTTCTTC
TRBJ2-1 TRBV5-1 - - CASSPGGLNEQFF TGCGCCAGCAGTCCGGGGGGCCTCAATGAGCAGTTCTTC
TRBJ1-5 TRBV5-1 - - CASSVEGRQPQHF TGCGCCAGCAGCGTGGAGGGGCGGCAGCCCCAGCATTTT
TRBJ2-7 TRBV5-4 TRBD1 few CASRRAGGENEQYF TGTGCCAGCAGAAGGGCAGGGGGCGAGAACGAGCAGTACTTC
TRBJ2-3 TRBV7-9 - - CASSSTRESTDTQYF TGTGCCAGCAGTTCTACCAGGGAAAGCACAGATACGCAGTATTTT
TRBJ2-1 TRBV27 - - CASSLLGKGNLASSYNEQFF TGTGCCAGCAGTTTACTGGGGAAGGGGAACCTAGCGAGCTCCTACAATGAGCAGTTCTTC
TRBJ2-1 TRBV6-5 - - CASSYSVFREQFF TGTGCCAGCAGTTACTCGGTTTTCCGAGAGCAGTTCTTC
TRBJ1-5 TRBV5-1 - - CASSLGGSEPQHF TGCGCCAGCAGCTTGGGGGGGTCGGAGCCCCAGCATTTT
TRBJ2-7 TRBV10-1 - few CASSGLRGERAYEQYF TGCGCCAGCAGTGGCCTCCGGGGTGAAAGGGCCTACGAGCAGTACTTC
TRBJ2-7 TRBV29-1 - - CSAKQGYEQYF TGCAGCGCTAAACAAGGGTACGAGCAGTACTTC
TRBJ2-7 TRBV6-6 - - CASSLGIFYEQYF TGTGCCAGCAGCCTAGGGATTTTCTACGAGCAGTACTTC
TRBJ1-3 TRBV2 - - CASSKESGNTIYF TGTGCCAGCAGCAAGGAATCTGGAAACACCATATATTTT
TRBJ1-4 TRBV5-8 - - CASSLVAVREKLFF TGTGCCAGCAGCTTGGTGGCCGTCCGGGAAAAACTGTTTTTT
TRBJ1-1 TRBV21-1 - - CASSKDREGPEAFF TGTGCCAGCAGCAAAGACAGGGAGGGTCCTGAAGCTTTCTTT
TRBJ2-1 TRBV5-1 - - CASSFGETSNEQFF TGCGCCAGCAGCTTTGGGGAGACGAGTAATGAGCAGTTCTTC
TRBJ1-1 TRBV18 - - CASSGGGSMNTEAFF TGTGCCAGCTCGGGCGGGGGGTCCATGAACACTGAAGCTTTCTTT
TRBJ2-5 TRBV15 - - CATQGTLSQETQYF TGTGCGACCCAGGGGACCCTCTCTCAAGAGACCCAGTACTTC
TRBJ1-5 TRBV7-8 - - CASSLASFGLNQPQHF TGTGCCAGCAGCTTAGCGTCCTTCGGACTCAATCAGCCCCAGCATTTT
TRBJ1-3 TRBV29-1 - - CSVTILVSSGNTIYF TGCAGCGTAACAATATTAGTGAGCTCTGGAAACACCATATATTTT
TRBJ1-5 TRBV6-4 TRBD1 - CASSHPDPTGDSNQPQHF TGTGCCAGCTCCCACCCCGATCCGACAGGGGATAGCAATCAGCCCCAGCATTTT
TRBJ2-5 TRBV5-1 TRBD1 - CASSLQGAGETQYF TGCGCCAGCAGCTTACAGGGGGCGGGTGAGACCCAGTACTTC
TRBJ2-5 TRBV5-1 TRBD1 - CASSLMRQGPQETQYF TGCGCCAGCAGCTTGATGAGACAGGGCCCTCAGGAGACCCAGTACTTC
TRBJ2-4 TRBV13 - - CASSLEDKNIQYF TGTGCCAGCAGCTTAGAAGACAAAAACATTCAGTACTTC